The 16 T cell receptor beta chains below come from one sample, sequenced in a study of blood T cell repertoires in COVID-19. The repertoire was sequenced with immunoSEQ multiplex PCR; TCRdb's copy has only in-frame clones and lacks some. The table records roughly 97,000 clones, roughly four fifths of them present only once. Sequencing input: peripheral blood. All receptors derive from a woman of 80 years or more with active or convalescent COVID-19.

The gene calls are TRBV11-2 and TRBJ1-1; possibly TRBD1 for D (5 bases). V lost 6 bases to trimming and J lost 3 bases, with 11 bases between them. The CDR3 totals 13 residues. The germline V gene has CDR1 SGHAT and CDR2 FQNNGV. CDR3 coding DNA: TGTGCCAGCAGTCCGAGGACATACACTGAAGCTTTCTTT. Its translation is CASSPRTYTEAFF. Drawing the rest from reference TRBV11-2 and TRBJ1-1, the complete variable domain is EAGVAQSPRYKIIEKRQSVAFWCNPISGHATLYWYQQILGQGPKLLIQFQNNGVVDDSQLPKDRFSAERLKGVDSTLKIQPAKLEDSAVYLCASSPRTYTEAFFGQGTRLTVV.

The chain recombines TRBV29-1 with TRBJ1-3; no clear D gene. The CDR3 runs 12 residues. Germline lookup yields CDR1 SQVTM and CDR2 ANQGSEA. Trimming removed 1 base at V and 8 bases at J, with 9 bases between. This CDR3 reads CSVEVLQDTIYF. As DNA, the CDR3 is TGCAGCGTTGAAGTGTTGCAGGACACCATATATTTT.

V is TRBV9 and J is TRBJ2-7; tentatively, D is TRBD2 (6 bases). Germline CDR1 SGDLS, CDR2 YYNGEE. This CDR3 spans 15 amino acids. V was pared by 3 bases and J by 4 bases, with 17 bases between. The CDR3 protein is CASSGKSGEAYEQYF. Here the CDR3 DNA reads TGTGCCAGCAGCGGCAAGTCGGGGGAGGCGTACGAGCAGTACTTC.

This clone was recorded only once. The sample contains more than one DNA sequence encoding this CDR3. This sequence joins TRBV7-2 and TRBJ1-6; possibly TRBD1 for D (5 bases). Germline CDR1 is SGHTA and CDR2 is FQGNSA. V lost 6 bases and J lost 3, with 15 bases in between. This CDR3 is 16 amino acids long. The CDR3 spells CASRYPSRVYNSPLHF. For the CDR3, the DNA is TGTGCCAGCAGATACCCCAGCAGGGTCTATAATTCACCCCTCCACTTT.

This clone appeared once. This chain joins TRBV7-9 and TRBJ1-2, with 7 positions matching TRBD1. The CDR3 consists of 17 residues. Germline V CDR1 and CDR2: SEHNR, FQNEAQ (reference sequence). The V gene end was trimmed by 5 bases and the J gene end by 4 bases; junction bases not matched to a gene: 16. The CDR3: CASSTDRAAGAGYGYTF. CDR3 DNA: TGTGCCAGCAGCACCGACAGGGCAGCGGGCGCGGGCTATGGCTACACCTTC.

The J gene is TRBJ2-7, the V gene TRBV4-1; 14 bases agree with TRBD2. This CDR3 has 15 amino acids. In germline, CDR1 is MGHRA, CDR2 YSYEKL. The trim removed 0 bases at V and 11 bases at J, leaving 6 bases unmatched. CDR3 sequence reads: CASSQDATSGRDKYF. The CDR3 region has the DNA TGCGCCAGCAGCCAAGATGCGACTAGCGGGAGGGACAAGTACTTC.

This chain uses TRBV18 with TRBJ1-5, with no clear D. Deletions cut 5 bases from V and 6 bases from J, with 14 bases between. Germline lookup yields CDR1 KGHSH and CDR2 LQKENI. The CDR3 covers 14 residues. CDR3 sequence (DNA): TGTGCCAGCTCAACCGGGGAGTATACTCAGCCCCAGCATTTT. This translates into CASSTGEYTQPQHF.

This clone was counted between two and nine times. This sequence joins TRBV27 and TRBJ1-6; D possibly corresponds to TRBD1 (5 bases). This CDR3 is 17 amino acids long. The V gene lost 2 bases and the J gene lost 0 bases, with 11 bases spanning the gap. Per germline, CDR1 MNHEY and CDR2 SMNVEV (reference sequence). The CDR3, as DNA: TGTGCCAGCAGTTTAAGGGGCCGGAGCTCCTATAATTCACCCCTCCACTTT. Amino acids: CASSLRGRSSYNSPLHF.

The chain has TRBV5-1 and TRBJ1-4, with 8 bases that match TRBD1. The CDR3 is 14 residues long. CDR1 and CDR2 from the germline V gene are SGHRS and YFSETQ. The V segment lost 4 bases and the J segment 6 bases; nucleotides outside the gene matches: 5. This chain's CDR3 is CASSDGTGYEKLFF. The CDR3 DNA follows: TGCGCCAGCAGCGACGGGACAGGTTATGAAAAACTGTTTTTT.

J is TRBJ2-2 and V is TRBV24-1; D may be TRBD1 (5 bases). This CDR3 has 15 residues. V was cut by 4 bases and J by 6 bases, with 14 bases left in between. The germline V gene has CDR1 KGHDR and CDR2 SFDVKD. The chain's CDR3 is CATSEWSQGAGELFF. The CDR3 bases are TGTGCCACCAGTGAATGGAGTCAGGGCGCCGGGGAGCTGTTTTTT.

The sample holds a few counts of this clone. The rearrangement joins TRBV5-1 to TRBJ1-2; TRBD1 aligns across 9 bases. Germline V CDR1 and CDR2: SGHRS, YFSETQ. V was clipped by 3 bases and J by 8 bases; unmatched bases: 8. This CDR3 has 14 amino acids. Here the CDR3 DNA reads TGCGCCAGCAGCTCGACAGGGGGGCGCGGGGGCTACACCTTC. Protein: CASSSTGGRGGYTF.

V and J are TRBV28 and TRBJ2-5; possible D gene TRBD1, 5 bases. The V gene lost 6 bases and the J gene lost 4 bases, with 15 bases spanning the gap. The V gene's germline CDR1 is MDHEN and CDR2 SYDVKM. The CDR3 is 14 amino acids. CDR3 protein: CASSPSQGLETQYF. For the CDR3, the DNA is TGTGCCAGCAGCCCCTCCCAGGGTCTAGAGACCCAGTACTTC. The whole variable domain, remainder taken from reference TRBV28 and TRBJ2-5, is DVKVTQSSRYLVKRTGEKVFLECVQDMDHENMFWYRQDPGLGLRLIYFSYDVKMKEKGDIPEGYSVSREKKERFSLILESASTNQTSMYLCASSPSQGLETQYFGPGTRLLVL.

This clone has only a few counts. This chain connects TRBV28 to TRBJ2-7; D perhaps matches TRBD2 (5 bases). Trimming took off 1 base at V and 0 bases at J, with 13 bases between the two ends. This CDR3 is built from 16 residues. CDR1 is MDHEN and CDR2 is SYDVKM in the germline V gene. The CDR3, as DNA: TGTGCCAGCAGTTTATATCTCCTAGCCTCCTCCTACGAGCAGTACTTC. It codes for CASSLYLLASSYEQYF.

Only a few counts were recorded for this clone. This rearrangement joins TRBV4-1 to TRBJ2-1; TRBD2 aligns across 12 bases. V gave up 5 bases and J gave up 8 bases; unmatched junction bases: 16. The CDR3 length is 18 residues. Per germline, CDR1 MGHRA and CDR2 YSYEKL. CDR3 coding DNA: TGCGCCAGCAGCACACCCAGGGGACTAGCGGGTCCCGGGGATGAGCAGTTCTTC. Protein product: CASSTPRGLAGPGDEQFF.

V usage is TRBV5-1 and J usage is TRBJ1-2, with D perhaps TRBD1 (5 bases). Per the germline V gene, CDR1 is SGHRS and CDR2 is YFSETQ. Deletions cut 0 bases from V and 5 bases from J, with 11 bases between. This CDR3 is 14 amino acids long. The CDR3 DNA reads TGCGCCAGCAGCTTGGAAGGGGCTTCATATGGCTACACCTTC. Its translation is CASSLEGASYGYTF.

V usage is TRBV28 and J usage is TRBJ1-5; D may be TRBD1 (6 bases). CDR3 length: 16 amino acids. Germline CDR1 and CDR2: MDHEN and SYDVKM. V dropped 3 bases and J dropped 8 bases, with 20 bases sitting between them. The chain's CDR3 is CASSFLQGLGGEPQHF. The CDR3 nucleotides are TGTGCCAGCAGTTTCCTACAGGGTCTCGGAGGAGAGCCCCAGCATTTT.